This section outlines one T cell receptor beta chain sequence together with its context. CDR1 and CDR2 from the germline V gene are KGHSH and LQKENI. With 3 bases clipped from V and 2 bases from J, the junction kept 5 bases outside the gene matches. The CDR3 is made up of 16 amino acids. This specimen comes from a study of cytomegalovirus exposure and HLA in healthy donors. The PCR used 60 Vbeta and 13 Jbeta primers. Profiled with immunoSEQ multiplex PCR; TCRdb holds only in-frame clones, not every one. The data show about 180,000 clones, with about 85% seen just once and 1.1% to 1.5% held by the top ten.

The genes are TRBV18 and TRBJ1-2; 11 bases are shared with TRBD1. Sequenced input: PBMCs. This TCR came from a girl aged 10 to 17 in good health and CMV-seropositive. CDR3 amino acids: CASSPGTGGSNYGYTF. In nucleotides, the CDR3 is TGTGCCAGCTCACCTGGGACAGGGGGTTCGAACTATGGCTACACCTTC.